The TCR beta chain under discussion was sequenced for a study of blood T cell repertoires in COVID-19. Across the whole study: The study drew acute and convalescent COVID-19 samples from the United States, Italy and Spain.

Those enrolled in Seattle joined during active infection and were followed longitudinally afterward. Original processing notes: Amplifying reference gene primers gave estimates of nucleated cell counts. Assay used: immunoSEQ multiplex PCR; TCRdb lists only in-frame clones, some missing. Clone size and V and J calls were adopted from that table, with D and trimming inferred from the DNA. The table has some 110,000 clones, about three quarters seen once. V was clipped by 0 bases and J by 1 base, with 12 bases between them. Germline CDR1 SEHNR, CDR2 FQNEAQ (reference sequence). CDR3 size: 17 residues. The clonotype originates from a man older than 75 with COVID-19, enrolled during active disease. The J gene is TRBJ2-2, the V gene TRBV7-9, with a possible D match to TRBD2 (6 bases). Sequences were obtained from peripheral blood. The CDR3 reads CASSLALGGKNTGELFF. DNA of the CDR3: TGTGCCAGCAGCTTAGCGCTGGGGGGAAAGAACACCGGGGAGCTGTTTTTT.